The 27 T cell receptor beta chains reported below all come from one sample, sequenced in a study of cytomegalovirus exposure and HLA in healthy donors. The PCR employed 60 Vbeta primers together with 13 Jbeta primers. Generated by immunoSEQ multiplex PCR, the TCRdb table keeps only in-frame clones and is missing some. Of roughly 190,000 clones listed, 65% to 85% are singletons. Specimen: PBMCs. The receptors originated from a man aged 45-65 years in good health and CMV-seronegative.

The chain couples TRBV10-3 to TRBJ1-1; 10 bases map to TRBD1. Germline CDR1 and CDR2: ENHRY and SYGVKD. V gave up 6 bases and J gave up 8 bases; unmatched junction bases: 3. This CDR3 contains 12 residues. This CDR3 is CAISLGQGEAFF. CDR3 coding DNA: TGTGCCATCAGCTTGGGACAGGGGGAAGCTTTCTTT.

There are a few counts of this clone. This chain joins TRBV5-1 and TRBJ1-1; 11 bases fit TRBD1. The CDR3 consists of 17 residues. V lost 3 bases, J lost 0 bases, and 7 bases stayed unmatched. Germline V gene sequence: CDR1 SGHRS, CDR2 YFSETQ. The CDR3 reads CASSSRTGGILNTEAFF. Here the CDR3 DNA reads TGCGCCAGCAGCTCGAGGACAGGGGGCATTTTGAACACTGAAGCTTTCTTT.

The chain joins TRBV18 to TRBJ1-1; D is perhaps TRBD1 (6 bases). In germline, CDR1 is KGHSH, CDR2 LQKENI. The V end lost 0 bases, the J end lost 1 base, and 9 bases lay between the germline ends. The CDR3 has 15 residues. The chain's CDR3 is CASSPPRTANTEAFF. The CDR3 coding sequence is TGTGCCAGCTCACCACCGAGGACAGCGAACACTGAAGCTTTCTTT.

This chain links TRBV27 with TRBJ1-2; D call uncertain. CDR1 is MNHEY and CDR2 is SMNVEV in the germline V gene (reference sequence). CDR3 length: 13 residues. The ends were cut back, 5 bases at V and 5 bases at J, with 12 bases in the middle. The CDR3: CASSKSPFYGYTF. CDR3 DNA sequence: TGTGCCAGCAGTAAGAGCCCCTTTTATGGCTACACCTTC.

This clone was observed once. Here the CDR3 DNA reads TGTGCCAGCAGCTTAGAGGCTGGCTCCTACGAGCAGTACTTC. Protein product: CASSLEAGSYEQYF. The chain is built from TRBV11-2 and TRBJ2-7; D not certain. V was trimmed by 0 bases and J by 0 bases, leaving 6 bases between them. The CDR3 is made up of 14 amino acids. From germline, CDR1 is SGHAT and CDR2 FQNNGV.

The rearrangement links TRBV7-2 to TRBJ2-3; 9 nucleotides agree with TRBD2. After removal of 6 bases from V and 3 bases from J, the junction contained 7 bases not matched to a gene. This CDR3 comprises 15 residues. CDR1 is SGHTA and CDR2 is FQGNSA in the germline V gene. The CDR3 is CASRPSGGNTDTQYF. CDR3 DNA sequence: TGTGCCAGCAGGCCCAGCGGGGGGAATACAGATACGCAGTATTTT.

The chain joins TRBV7-2 to TRBJ2-3; weak D call: TRBD1 (5 bases). CDR3 size: 14 residues. Germline V gene sequence: CDR1 SGHTA, CDR2 FQGNSA. Trimming pared 4 bases from V and 0 bases from J, leaving 8 bases between. DNA for the CDR3: TGTGCCAGCAGCTCTGGACAAAGCACAGATACGCAGTATTTT. This codes for CASSSGQSTDTQYF.

This clone was observed a handful of times. J is TRBJ2-3 and V is TRBV7-9, with 9 bases matching TRBD2. Looked up from germline, CDR1 is SEHNR and CDR2 is FQNEAQ (reference sequence). J was trimmed by 6 bases and V by 5 bases; bases with no gene match: 12. This CDR3 spans 16 amino acids. The DNA of the CDR3 is TGTGCCAGCAGCCGCGCGGGGGGGGCGTCAGGGGATACGCAGTATTTT. Protein: CASSRAGGASGDTQYF.

The CDR3 region is CASSFGGKSSYEQYF. CDR3 nucleotide sequence: TGTGCCAGCAGCTTCGGCGGGAAGAGCTCCTACGAGCAGTACTTC. This chain links TRBV5-4 with TRBJ2-7, with D possibly matching TRBD2 (6 bases). This CDR3 has 15 residues. The germline V and J ends were trimmed by 2 bases and 0 bases, with 12 bases remaining between them. Germline CDR1 reads SGHNT; CDR2 reads YYREEE (reference sequence).

Turning to this clone: The junction and the germline gene differ at one end; a read error may be behind it. The gene calls are TRBV27 and TRBJ2-1, with 12 positions matching TRBD2. The CDR3 sequence is 13 residues long. The V gene's germline CDR1 is MNHEY and CDR2 SMNVEV (reference sequence). CDR3 DNA sequence: TGTGCCAGCAGTTTAGAGACTAGCGGGGGTCTTCTCTTC. This encodes CASSLETSGGLLF.

The chain joins TRBV11-3 to TRBJ2-3; a weak D match, TRBD1 (6 bases). Trimming removed 0 bases at V and 3 bases at J, with 10 bases between. CDR1 is SGHNT, CDR2 YENEEA, per germline. The CDR3 is 15 amino acids. The CDR3 reads CASSLDGTGTDTQYF. As DNA, the CDR3 is TGTGCCAGCAGCTTAGATGGAACAGGGACAGATACGCAGTATTTT.

The V and J genes are TRBV10-2 and TRBJ2-5; weak D call: TRBD2 (7 bases). The ends were cut back, 6 bases at V and 3 bases at J, with 14 bases in the middle. The CDR3 contains 14 residues. Per the germline V gene, CDR1 is WSHSY and CDR2 is SAAADI. In nucleotides, the CDR3 is TGCGCCAGCAGGGCGCAGGGGAGGGAAGAGACCCAGTACTTC. Translation: CASRAQGREETQYF.

V usage is TRBV7-9 and J usage is TRBJ1-1; D might be TRBD1 (6 bases). Germline V CDR1 and CDR2: SEHNR, FQNEAQ (reference sequence). V lost 7 bases to trimming and J lost 4 bases, with 10 bases between them. The CDR3 spans 12 residues. The CDR3, as DNA: TGTGCCAGCAACAAAGGGGGCACTGAAGCTTTCTTT. Residues: CASNKGGTEAFF.

The chain combines TRBV9 with TRBJ1-4, with D perhaps matching TRBD1 (6 bases). V was clipped by 2 bases and J by 0 bases, with 8 bases between them. The CDR3 length is 15 residues. Per the germline V gene, CDR1 is SGDLS and CDR2 is YYNGEE. The CDR3 DNA sequence: TGTGCCAGCAGCGTCGGACAGACAACTAATGAAAAACTGTTTTTT. Encoded protein: CASSVGQTTNEKLFF.

The chain has TRBV18 and TRBJ2-3, with unresolved D. Germline V gene lookup returns CDR1 KGHSH and CDR2 LQKENI. The CDR3 contains 16 residues. Between the trimmed V and J ends, which lost 3 bases and 0 bases, there was a span of 13 bases. The CDR3 DNA reads TGTGCCAGCTCACCTCCCGGTTATTTGAGCACAGATACGCAGTATTTT. It translates to CASSPPGYLSTDTQYF.

The CDR3 region is CASRSYSGANVLTF. CDR3 nucleotides: TGTGCCTCCAGAAGTTACTCTGGGGCCAACGTCCTGACTTTC. The chain has TRBV9 and TRBJ2-6; no definite D call. Trimming pared 10 bases from V and 0 bases from J, leaving 11 bases between. The CDR3 is 14 amino acids. CDR1 and CDR2 from the germline V gene are SGDLS and YYNGEE.

The chain employs TRBV2 and TRBJ2-1; 7 bases map to TRBD1. The CDR3 loop spans 16 amino acids. V was clipped by 4 bases and J by 2 bases; unmatched bases: 8. Germline V gene data show CDR1 as SNHLY and CDR2 as FYNNEI. The CDR3 spells CASSGLDRVTYNEQFF. CDR3 in DNA: TGTGCCAGCAGTGGCCTCGACAGGGTTACCTACAATGAGCAGTTCTTC.

The V gene is TRBV9, the J gene TRBJ1-5, with 10 bases identical to TRBD1. CDR1 and CDR2 from the germline V gene are SGDLS and YYNGEE. The junction had 5 bases not matched to a gene; V was cut back by 4 bases and J by 4 bases. There are 15 residues in the CDR3. CDR3 DNA: TGTGCCAGCAGCCCAGACAGGGGGCTGAATCAGCCCCAGCATTTT. This gives the protein CASSPDRGLNQPQHF.

This clone has more than one count but fewer than ten. One junction end disagrees with the germline gene, perhaps due to a read error. The genes are TRBV13 and TRBJ2-7, with unresolved D. CDR1 and CDR2 (germline): PRHDT, FYEKMQ (reference sequence). The CDR3 extends over 11 amino acids. CDR3 coding DNA: TGTGCCACCAGCGAGGTAGGCGAGCAGTACTTC. This translates into CATSEVGEQYF.

This chain uses TRBV18 with TRBJ1-1; no reliable D call. From germline, CDR1 is KGHSH and CDR2 LQKENI. This CDR3 region has 13 residues. V shed 2 bases and J shed 0 bases, with 4 bases lying between them. Written as DNA, the CDR3 is TGTGCCAGCTCACCAGACTTGAACACTGAAGCTTTCTTT. This codes for CASSPDLNTEAFF.

The chain joins TRBV7-9 to TRBJ2-1; D uncertain. Trimming pared 4 bases from V and 0 bases from J, leaving 10 bases between. CDR3 length: 15 amino acids. Germline CDR1 and CDR2: SEHNR and FQNEAQ (reference sequence). CDR3 region: CASSSQPSSYNEQFF. CDR3 DNA: TGTGCCAGCAGCTCCCAACCGAGCTCCTACAATGAGCAGTTCTTC.

This chain uses TRBV7-8 with TRBJ2-7; D may be TRBD1 (6 bases). V was pared by 2 bases and J by 2 bases, with 22 bases between. CDR1 is SGHVS, CDR2 FQNEAQ, per germline. The length of the CDR3 is 18 residues. CDR3: CASSLQGFLFANAYEQYF. As DNA, the CDR3 is TGTGCCAGCAGCTTACAGGGGTTTCTTTTCGCGAACGCCTACGAGCAGTACTTC.

This sequence joins TRBV14 and TRBJ1-6; 8 bases are a match to TRBD1. The V gene's germline CDR1 is SGHDN and CDR2 FVKESK. The CDR3 sequence is 14 residues long. V was pared by 3 bases and J by 7 bases, with 2 bases of the junction left unmatched. CDR3 loop: CASSHRGLNSPLHF. The DNA for the CDR3 is TGTGCCAGCAGCCACAGGGGGCTCAATTCACCCCTCCACTTT. Looking up the rest from reference TRBV14 and TRBJ1-6 gives the full variable domain: EAGVTQFPSHSVIEKGQTVTLRCDPISGHDNLYWYRRVMGKEIKFLLHFVKESKQDESGMPNNRFLAERTGGTYSTLKVQPAELEDSGVYFCASSHRGLNSPLHFGNGTRLTVT.

The rearrangement links TRBV27 to TRBJ2-3; TRBD2 matches 10 bases. Germline V gene sequence: CDR1 MNHEY, CDR2 SMNVEV (reference sequence). V was pared by 4 bases and J by 6 bases, with 4 bases of the junction left unmatched. The CDR3 runs 14 residues. The CDR3 reads CASSSSGGADTQYF. In DNA form, the CDR3 reads TGTGCCAGCAGTTCGAGCGGGGGGGCTGATACGCAGTATTTT.

The CDR3 coding sequence is TGTGCCAGCAGTTTATATGCTCCAGGGAACACTGAAGCTTTCTTT. This encodes CASSLYAPGNTEAFF. V is TRBV27 and J is TRBJ1-1, with D unclear. Germline V gene sequence: CDR1 MNHEY, CDR2 SMNVEV (reference sequence). Trimming removed 1 base at V and 1 base at J, with 10 bases between. This CDR3 is 15 amino acids long.

The rearrangement joins TRBV30 to TRBJ1-3; D remains ambiguous. This CDR3 comprises 13 residues. Germline V gene lookup returns CDR1 GTSNPN and CDR2 SVGIG (reference sequence). The CDR3 sequence: CAGRVVSGNTIYF. The CDR3 DNA reads TGTGCGGGGAGGGTCGTCTCTGGAAACACCATATATTTT.

The rearrangement links TRBV10-3 to TRBJ2-5, with 14 bases identical to TRBD2. Germline V gives CDR1 ENHRY, CDR2 SYGVKD. V dropped 6 bases and J dropped 2; count of bases not matched to a gene: 2. CDR3 length equals 15 residues. CDR3 sequence: CAISGLAGGQETQYF. For the CDR3, the DNA is TGTGCCATCAGCGGACTAGCGGGGGGTCAAGAGACCCAGTACTTC.